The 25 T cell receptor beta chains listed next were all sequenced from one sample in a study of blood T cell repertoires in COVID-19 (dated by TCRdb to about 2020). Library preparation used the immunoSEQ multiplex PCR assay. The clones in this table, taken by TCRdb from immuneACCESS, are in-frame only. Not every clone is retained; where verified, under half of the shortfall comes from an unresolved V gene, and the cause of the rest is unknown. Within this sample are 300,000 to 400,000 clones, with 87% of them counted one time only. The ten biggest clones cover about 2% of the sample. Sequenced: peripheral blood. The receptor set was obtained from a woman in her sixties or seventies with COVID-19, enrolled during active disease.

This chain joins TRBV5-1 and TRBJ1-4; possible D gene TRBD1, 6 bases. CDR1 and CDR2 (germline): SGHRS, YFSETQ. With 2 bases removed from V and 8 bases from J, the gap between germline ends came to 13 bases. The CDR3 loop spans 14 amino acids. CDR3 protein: CASSFAGVDEKLFF. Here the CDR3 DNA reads TGCGCCAGCAGCTTCGCAGGGGTAGACGAAAAACTGTTTTTT.

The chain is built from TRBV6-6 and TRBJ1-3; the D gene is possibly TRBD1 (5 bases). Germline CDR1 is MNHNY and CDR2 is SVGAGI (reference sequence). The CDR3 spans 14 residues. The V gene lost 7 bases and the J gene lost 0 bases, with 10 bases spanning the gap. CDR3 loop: CASIDSGSGNTIYF. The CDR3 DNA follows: TGTGCCAGCATCGACAGTGGCTCTGGAAACACCATATATTTT.

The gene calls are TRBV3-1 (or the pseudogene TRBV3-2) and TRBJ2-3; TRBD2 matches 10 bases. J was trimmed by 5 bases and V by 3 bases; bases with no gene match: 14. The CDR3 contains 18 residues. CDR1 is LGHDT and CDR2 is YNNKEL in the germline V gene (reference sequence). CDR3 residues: CASSHGRVSGGAGDTQYF. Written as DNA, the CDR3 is TGTGCCAGCAGCCATGGCCGGGTAAGCGGGGGGGCCGGAGATACGCAGTATTTT.

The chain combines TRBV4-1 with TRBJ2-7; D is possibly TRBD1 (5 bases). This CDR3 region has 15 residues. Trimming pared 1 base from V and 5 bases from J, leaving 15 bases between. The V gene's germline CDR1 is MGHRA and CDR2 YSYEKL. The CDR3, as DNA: TGCGCCAGCAGCCAAGTGGGTACCAGGGTCGACGAGCAGTACTTC. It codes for CASSQVGTRVDEQYF.

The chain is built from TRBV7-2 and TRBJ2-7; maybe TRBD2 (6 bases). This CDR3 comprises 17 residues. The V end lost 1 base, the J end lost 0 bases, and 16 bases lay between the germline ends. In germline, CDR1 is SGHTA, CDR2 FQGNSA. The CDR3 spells CASSLGYGGLSSYEQYF. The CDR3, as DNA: TGTGCCAGCAGCTTAGGTTATGGGGGACTTAGCTCCTACGAGCAGTACTTC.

The CDR3 is CASSLVSGGPTDTQYF. CDR3 in DNA: TGTGCCAGCAGCTTAGTTAGCGGGGGACCCACAGATACGCAGTATTTT. J is TRBJ2-3 and V is TRBV11-2, with 9 positions matching TRBD2. Germline CDR1 SGHAT, CDR2 FQNNGV. V gave up 1 base and J gave up 2 bases; unmatched junction bases: 4. The CDR3 has 16 residues.

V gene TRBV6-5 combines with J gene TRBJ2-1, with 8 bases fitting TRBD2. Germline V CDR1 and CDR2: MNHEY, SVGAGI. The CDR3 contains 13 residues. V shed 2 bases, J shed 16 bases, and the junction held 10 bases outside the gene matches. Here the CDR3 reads CASSYARGLATFF. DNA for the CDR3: TGTGCCAGCAGTTACGCTCGCGGACTAGCTACCTTCTTC.

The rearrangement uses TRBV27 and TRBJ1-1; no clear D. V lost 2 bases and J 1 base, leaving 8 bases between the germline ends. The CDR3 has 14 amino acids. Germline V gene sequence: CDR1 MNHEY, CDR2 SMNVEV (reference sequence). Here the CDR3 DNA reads TGTGCCAGCAGTTTAGAGGGCGGGAACACTGAAGCTTTCTTT. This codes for CASSLEGGNTEAFF.

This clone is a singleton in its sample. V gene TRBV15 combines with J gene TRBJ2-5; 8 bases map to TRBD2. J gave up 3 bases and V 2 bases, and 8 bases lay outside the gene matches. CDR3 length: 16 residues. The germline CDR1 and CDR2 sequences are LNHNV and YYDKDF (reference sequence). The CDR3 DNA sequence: TGTGCCACCAGCAGATCCTCCCCGGGGGGGAAAGAGACCCAGTACTTC. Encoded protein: CATSRSSPGGKETQYF.

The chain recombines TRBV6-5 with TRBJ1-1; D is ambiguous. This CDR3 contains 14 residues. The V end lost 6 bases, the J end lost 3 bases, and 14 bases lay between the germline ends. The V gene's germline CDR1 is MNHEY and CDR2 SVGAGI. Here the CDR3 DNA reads TGTGCCAGCAGCCGACTAGGGTTGGACACTGAAGCTTTCTTT. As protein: CASSRLGLDTEAFF.

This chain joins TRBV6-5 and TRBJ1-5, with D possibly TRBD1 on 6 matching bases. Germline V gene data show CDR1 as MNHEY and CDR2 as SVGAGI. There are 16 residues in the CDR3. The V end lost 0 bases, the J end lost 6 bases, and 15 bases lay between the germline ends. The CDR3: CASSYSRWGQGQPQHF. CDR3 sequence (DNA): TGTGCCAGCAGTTACTCGAGGTGGGGGCAGGGTCAGCCCCAGCATTTT.

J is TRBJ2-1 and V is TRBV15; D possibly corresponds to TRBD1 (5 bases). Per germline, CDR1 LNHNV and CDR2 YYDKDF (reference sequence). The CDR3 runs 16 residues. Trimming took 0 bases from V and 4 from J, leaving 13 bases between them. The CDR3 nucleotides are TGTGCCACCAGCAGAGATCCGCTGGACACATACAATGAGCAGTTCTTC. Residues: CATSRDPLDTYNEQFF.

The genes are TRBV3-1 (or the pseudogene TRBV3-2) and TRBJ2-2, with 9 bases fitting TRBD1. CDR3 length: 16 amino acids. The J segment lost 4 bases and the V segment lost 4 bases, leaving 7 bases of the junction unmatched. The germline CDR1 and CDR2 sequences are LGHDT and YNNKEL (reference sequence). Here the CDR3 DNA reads TGTGCCAGCAGCCTTGGCGGACAGGGGCCCACCGGGGAGCTGTTTTTT. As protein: CASSLGGQGPTGELFF.

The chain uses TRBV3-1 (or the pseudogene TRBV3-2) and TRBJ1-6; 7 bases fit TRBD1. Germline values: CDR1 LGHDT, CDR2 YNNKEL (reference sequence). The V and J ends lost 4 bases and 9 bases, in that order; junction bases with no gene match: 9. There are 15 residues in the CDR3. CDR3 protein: CASSRTQGPGSPLHF. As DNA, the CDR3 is TGTGCCAGCAGCCGAACACAGGGGCCAGGTTCACCCCTCCACTTT.

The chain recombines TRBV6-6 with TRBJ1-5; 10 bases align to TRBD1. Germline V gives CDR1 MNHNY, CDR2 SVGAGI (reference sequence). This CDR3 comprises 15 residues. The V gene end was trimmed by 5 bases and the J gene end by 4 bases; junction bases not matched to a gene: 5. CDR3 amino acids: CASSRDRGGNQPQHF. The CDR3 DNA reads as TGTGCCAGCAGTCGGGACAGGGGTGGGAATCAGCCCCAGCATTTT.

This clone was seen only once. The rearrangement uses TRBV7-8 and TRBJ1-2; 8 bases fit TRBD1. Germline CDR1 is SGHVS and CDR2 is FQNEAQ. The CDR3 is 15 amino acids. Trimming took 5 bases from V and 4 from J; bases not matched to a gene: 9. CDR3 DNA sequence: TGTGCCAGCAGCGCCACCTCCAGGGGGCTCTATGGCTACACCTTC. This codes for CASSATSRGLYGYTF.

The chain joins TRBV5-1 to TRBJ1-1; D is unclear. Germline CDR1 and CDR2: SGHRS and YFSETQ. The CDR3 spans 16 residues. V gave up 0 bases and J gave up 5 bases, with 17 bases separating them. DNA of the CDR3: TGCGCCAGCAGCTTGGCTCAGTTGAGCGGTGGGACTGAAGCTTTCTTT. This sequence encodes CASSLAQLSGGTEAFF.

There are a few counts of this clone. CDR3 DNA: TGTGCCAGTAGCAGAAATGCGGGAACTGAAGCTTTCTTT. Translating it yields CASSRNAGTEAFF. The chain employs TRBV19 and TRBJ1-1; D ambiguous. Trimming cost V 6 bases and J 5 bases, with 13 bases left between them. CDR3 length: 13 residues. CDR1 LNHDA and CDR2 SQIVND come from the germline V gene (reference sequence). The full variable domain, with the rest looked up from reference TRBV19 and TRBJ1-1, is DGGITQSPKYLFRKEGQNVTLSCEQNLNHDAMYWYRQDPGQGLRLIYYSQIVNDFQKGDIAEGYSVSREKKESFPLTVTSAQKNPTAFYLCASSRNAGTEAFFGQGTRLTVV.

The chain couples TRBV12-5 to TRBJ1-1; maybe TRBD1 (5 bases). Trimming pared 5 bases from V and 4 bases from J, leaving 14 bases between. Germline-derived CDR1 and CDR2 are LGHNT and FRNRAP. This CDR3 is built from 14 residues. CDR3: CASGLSQGGTEAFF. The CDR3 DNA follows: TGTGCTAGTGGTCTTTCCCAGGGAGGCACTGAAGCTTTCTTT.

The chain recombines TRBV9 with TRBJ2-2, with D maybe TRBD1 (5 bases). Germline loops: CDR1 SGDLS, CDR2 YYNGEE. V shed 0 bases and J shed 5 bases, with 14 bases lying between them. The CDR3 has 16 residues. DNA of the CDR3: TGTGCCAGCAGCGTAGTTAGGGGCAAGGATACCGGGGAGCTGTTTTTT. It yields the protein CASSVVRGKDTGELFF.

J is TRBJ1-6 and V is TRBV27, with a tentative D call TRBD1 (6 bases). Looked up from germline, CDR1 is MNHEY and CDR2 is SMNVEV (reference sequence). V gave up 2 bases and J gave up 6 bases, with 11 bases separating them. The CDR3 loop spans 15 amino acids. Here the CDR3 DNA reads TGTGCCAGCAGTTTAACAGGGAGGGGTAATTCACCCCTCCACTTT. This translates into CASSLTGRGNSPLHF.

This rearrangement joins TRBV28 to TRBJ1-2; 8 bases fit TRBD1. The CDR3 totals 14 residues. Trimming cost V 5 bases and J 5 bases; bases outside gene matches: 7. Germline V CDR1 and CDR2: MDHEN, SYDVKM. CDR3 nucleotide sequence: TGTGCCAGCAGTCTCCGACAGGGGCGGTATGGCTACACCTTC. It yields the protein CASSLRQGRYGYTF.

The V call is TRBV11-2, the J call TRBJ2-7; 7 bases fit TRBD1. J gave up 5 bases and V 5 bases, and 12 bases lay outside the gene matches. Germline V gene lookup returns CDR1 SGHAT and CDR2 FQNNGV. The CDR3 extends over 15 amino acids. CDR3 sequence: CASSPDRHQFHEQYF. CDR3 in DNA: TGTGCCAGCAGCCCGGACAGGCACCAGTTCCACGAGCAGTACTTC.

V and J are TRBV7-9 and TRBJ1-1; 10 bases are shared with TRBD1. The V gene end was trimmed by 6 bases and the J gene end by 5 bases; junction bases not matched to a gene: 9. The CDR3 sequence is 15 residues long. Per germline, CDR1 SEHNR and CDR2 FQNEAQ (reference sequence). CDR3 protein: CASRRPGTGVTEAFF. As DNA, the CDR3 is TGTGCCAGCAGAAGACCCGGGACAGGGGTGACTGAAGCTTTCTTT. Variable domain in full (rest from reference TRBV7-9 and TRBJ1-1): DTGVSQNPRHKITKRGQNVTFRCDPISEHNRLYWYRQTLGQGPEFLTYFQNEAQLEKSRLLSDRFSAERPKGSFSTLEIQRTEQGDSAMYLCASRRPGTGVTEAFFGQGTRLTVV.

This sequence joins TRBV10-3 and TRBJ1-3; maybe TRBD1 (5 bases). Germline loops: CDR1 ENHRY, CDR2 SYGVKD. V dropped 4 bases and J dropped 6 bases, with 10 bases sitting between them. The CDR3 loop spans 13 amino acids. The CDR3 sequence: CAISGGAPNTIYF. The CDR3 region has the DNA TGTGCCATCAGTGGGGGCGCACCAAACACCATATATTTT.